Listed below are T cell receptor beta chains from one sample, sequenced in a study of blood T cell repertoires in COVID-19. Assay used: immunoSEQ multiplex PCR; TCRdb lists only in-frame clones, some missing. The sample yields approximately 25,000 clones, about 72% seen once. Sequenced: peripheral blood. Receptors were obtained from a woman over 75 with acute or convalescent COVID-19. The conserved cysteine and the conserved F or W are not part of the CDR3 here. Only part of the rows carry a size: once, few, many, or a class if the clone is expanded.

cdr3_aa: ASSFGAGGPDTQY
v_call: TRBV5-4
clone_size: .

cdr3_aa: ATDRKNTEAF
v_call: TRBV9
clone_size: .

cdr3_aa: ASSLTGAFSYNEQF
v_call: TRBV2
clone_size: .

cdr3_aa: AWGQGTSEAF
v_call: TRBV30
clone_size: .

cdr3_aa: ASSSLGQGVRHT
v_call: TRBV7-3
clone_size: few

cdr3_aa: ASKTGVYNEQF
v_call: TRBV2
clone_size: .

cdr3_aa: ASSLEGGYGYT
v_call: TRBV2
clone_size: .

cdr3_aa: ASSSPDRNQGYGYT
v_call: TRBV6-6
clone_size: .

cdr3_aa: ASSSFSGRGEQF
v_call: TRBV11-3
clone_size: .

cdr3_aa: ASSQTDQDTEAF
v_call: TRBV18
clone_size: .

cdr3_aa: ASSLTTPTGTSGPGSYNEQF
v_call: TRBV9
clone_size: .

cdr3_aa: RLGRGVAQPQH
v_call: TRBV29-1
clone_size: .

cdr3_aa: ASSSHLSPGIGGYT
v_call: TRBV28
clone_size: .

cdr3_aa: ASSQAGGPYQETQY
v_call: TRBV3-1/TRBV3-2
clone_size: .

cdr3_aa: AWSSQGYGYT
v_call: TRBV30
clone_size: .

cdr3_aa: ASSYSVVGQPAF
v_call: TRBV6-5
clone_size: .

cdr3_aa: SAGTGRAYGYT
v_call: TRBV29-1
clone_size: .

cdr3_aa: ASSSSWIKRDTQY
v_call: TRBV7-8
clone_size: once

cdr3_aa: ASSLLTRRDYGYT
v_call: TRBV5-6
clone_size: few

cdr3_aa: APSPPGSGEAF
v_call: TRBV4-1
clone_size: .

cdr3_aa: ASSLDISVTGELF
v_call: TRBV5-1
clone_size: once

cdr3_aa: ASSLARLAGGDTQY
v_call: TRBV5-1
clone_size: once

cdr3_aa: ASSLQLGYGYT
v_call: TRBV27
clone_size: .

cdr3_aa: ASSPSTSSTGELF
v_call: TRBV11-1
clone_size: .

cdr3_aa: ASSLKDRAVEKLF
v_call: TRBV13
clone_size: .

cdr3_aa: ASSAGEGGELF
v_call: TRBV6-4
clone_size: .

cdr3_aa: ASSEEGRADTQY
v_call: TRBV6-1
clone_size: .

cdr3_aa: ASSQSLAGEGDTQY
v_call: TRBV16
clone_size: .